What follows is one T cell receptor beta chain and its context. Its antigen is still unknown. There were healthy Caucasian individuals from Russia, aged roughly 6 to 90, serving as donors. The sample is drawn from a study of blood T cells in healthy people across ages. The study, taken as a whole, reports: Naive and antigen-experienced cells could not be conclusively compared, given unsorted PBMCs.

PCR was performed a second time for about 7 to 12 cycles using a sample-barcoded 5' primer and a J-beta primer mix. A minimum of 2.5 million CDR3-containing paired-end reads was obtained for each sample. TCRdb independently ran MiXCR on the 5' RACE reads; one entry per CDR3 protein. The table includes about 1.8 million distinct CDR3 sequences, approximately 50% detected once. Germline values: CDR1 LNHNV, CDR2 YYDKDF (reference sequence). The V end was cut by 0 bases, the J end by 6 bases, with 12 bases between. The CDR3 runs to 15 residues. This clonotype was obtained from a woman aged 40 to 50 in good health. The chain has TRBV15 and TRBJ1-5; tentative D call: TRBD1 (5 bases). The sequenced material came from blood. CDR3 sequence: CATSRDREGTQPQHF. For the CDR3, the DNA is TGTGCCACCAGCAGAGATCGGGAGGGGACTCAGCCCCAGCATTTT.